A selection of T cell receptor beta chains follows, all from one sample in a study of cytomegalovirus exposure and HLA in healthy donors. Method: immunoSEQ multiplex PCR; TCRdb's copy keeps in-frame clones and lacks some. The repertoire holds roughly 160,000 clones, with about 80% as singletons. Sequencing was performed on PBMCs. Receptors originate from a middle-aged man in good health and CMV-seropositive. Both conserved end residues are part of each CDR3. A D gene is named only where the DNA matches it firmly. Size is omitted from some rows. Given values are once, few, many or a class for expanded clones.

j_call,clone_size,d_call,v_call,cdr3_nt,cdr3_aa
TRBJ2-5,once,-,TRBV4-3,TGCGCCAGCAGCCAGGATACTAAGCAGACCCAGTACTTC,CASSQDTKQTQYF
TRBJ1-5,-,-,TRBV19,TGTGCCAGGGGCAGGAACAATCAGCCCCAGCATTTT,CARGRNNQPQHF
TRBJ1-2,-,-,TRBV19,TGTGCCAGTAGTATGGGAGGACCTCGGGGGTATGGCTACACCTTC,CASSMGGPRGYGYTF
TRBJ2-1,-,TRBD1,TRBV5-5,TGTGCCAGCAGCTTGTCAGGGGGAGCAGGCAATGAGCAGTTCTTC,CASSLSGGAGNEQFF
TRBJ1-1,-,-,TRBV5-6,TGTGCCAGCTTACGGGACACTGAAGCTTTCTTT,CASLRDTEAFF
TRBJ2-7,-,TRBD1,TRBV28,TGTGCCAGCAGTTTGGGACAGTCAGCCTACGAGCAGTACTTC,CASSLGQSAYEQYF
TRBJ1-1,-,-,TRBV15,TGTGCCACCAGCAGAGGACTTCGAGGGGGGGGTAACACTGAAGCTTTCTTT,CATSRGLRGGGNTEAFF
TRBJ1-4,-,TRBD1,TRBV29-1,TGCAGCGTCAGGACAGGGGGTGAAAAACTGTTTTTT,CSVRTGGEKLFF
TRBJ1-1,-,TRBD1,TRBV11-3,TGTGCCAGCAGCTTAGACCGGGACAGGGAGGCTTTCTTT,CASSLDRDREAFF
TRBJ2-4,once,TRBD2,TRBV7-2,TGTGCCAGCAGCCCATGGGGGGGAAGGGACATTCAGTACTTC,CASSPWGGRDIQYF
TRBJ1-2,-,-,TRBV5-6,TGTGCCAGCAGCTTCCTGCTCGAACAGAGAAATGGCTACACCTTC,CASSFLLEQRNGYTF
TRBJ1-2,-,TRBD1,TRBV5-6,TGTGCCAGCAGCTTGTGGGGACAGGGGGCCTTTGGCTACACCTTC,CASSLWGQGAFGYTF
TRBJ2-2,-,TRBD1,TRBV19,TGTGCCAGTATCCGGACAGGGGGCAGGGACACCGGGGAGCTGTTTTTT,CASIRTGGRDTGELFF
TRBJ1-6,-,-,TRBV30,TGTGCCTGGGCTAGCGGGCTGCTGGCCCTCCACTTT,CAWASGLLALHF
TRBJ2-1,-,-,TRBV7-8,TGTGCCGTCGATCGCAGTTCGGGTGAGCAGTTCTTC,CAVDRSSGEQFF
TRBJ1-6,-,-,TRBV2,TGTGCCAGCAGTGAGCGGCTCGGCAAACCCCTCCACTTT,CASSERLGKPLHF
TRBJ1-1,-,-,TRBV7-3,TGTGCCAGCAGCTTAACAGGGCGGGTGGCTTTCTTT,CASSLTGRVAFF
TRBJ2-1,many,-,TRBV2,TGTGCCAGCAGTGAAGCAGCCAATGAGCAGTTCTTC,CASSEAANEQFF
TRBJ2-3,few,TRBD1,TRBV5-8,TGTGCCAGCAGCCCCGGGACAGGGCGCACAGATACGCAGTATTTT,CASSPGTGRTDTQYF
TRBJ1-4,few,TRBD1,TRBV6-1,TGTGCCAGCAGGTTGACAGGGGATCGGGGTGAAAAACTGTTTTTT,CASRLTGDRGEKLFF
TRBJ2-7,-,TRBD2,TRBV27,TGTGCCAGCAGTCCTGAAGCGGGGGGCAGGGTCTACGAGCAGTACTTC,CASSPEAGGRVYEQYF
TRBJ1-1,once,TRBD1,TRBV4-3,TGCGCCAGCACCCTAAAGCCCGCGGGACAGGGGGCAGGGAACACTGAAGCTTTCTTT,CASTLKPAGQGAGNTEAFF
TRBJ1-1,-,-,TRBV12-5,TGTGCTAGTGGTTTCGCGGGATTCAACACTGAAGCTTTCTTT,CASGFAGFNTEAFF
TRBJ2-3,once,-,TRBV19,TGTGCCAGTAGTAATTGGCCAGATACGCAGTATTTT,CASSNWPDTQYF
TRBJ1-2,-,TRBD1,TRBV20-1,TGCAGTGCTAACAGGGGCGACTACACCTTC,CSANRGDYTF
TRBJ2-5,-,TRBD1,TRBV7-9,TGTGCCAGCAGCCGCCGATTCGACAGGGGGATAGGAGAGACCCAGTACTTC,CASSRRFDRGIGETQYF
TRBJ1-1,-,TRBD1,TRBV11-1,TGTGCCAGCGGATTGGGACAGGGAATGGGAGGCACTGAAGCTTTCTTT,CASGLGQGMGGTEAFF
TRBJ2-1,-,-,TRBV19,TGTGCCAGTAGTATGGGACATACCATGAATGAGCAGTTCTTC,CASSMGHTMNEQFF
TRBJ2-1,-,TRBD2,TRBV15,TGTGCCACCAGCAGGGGTTGGACTAGCGGGGGGGAGGAGCAGTTCTTC,CATSRGWTSGGEEQFF
TRBJ1-6,-,TRBD1,TRBV5-1,TGCGCCAGCAGGGGACAGGGTTCACCCCTCCACTTT,CASRGQGSPLHF
TRBJ1-1,-,TRBD1,TRBV7-8,TGTGCCAGCAGCTTAGCGCCAGGGGGGAACACTGAAGCTTTCTTT,CASSLAPGGNTEAFF
TRBJ2-1,-,TRBD1,TRBV2,TGTGCCAGCAGTGGACAGGGGTTGCATGAGCAGTTCTTC,CASSGQGLHEQFF
TRBJ2-2,-,TRBD2,TRBV28,TGTGCCAGCAGTTTAAGCGGGGGGCTTACCGGGGAGCTGTTTTTT,CASSLSGGLTGELFF
TRBJ1-4,-,TRBD1,TRBV6-1,TGTGCCAGCAAGAACAGGGGAGGAACTAATGAAAAACTGTTTTTT,CASKNRGGTNEKLFF
TRBJ1-6,-,TRBD1,TRBV5-5,TGTGCCAGCAGCTCGACAGGGGGACGTTCACCCCTCCACTTT,CASSSTGGRSPLHF
TRBJ1-1,few,-,TRBV6-4,TGTGCCAGCAAGCAGAGTGACAGGTCGAACACTGAAGCTTTCTTT,CASKQSDRSNTEAFF
TRBJ2-5,-,TRBD2,TRBV7-2,TGTGCCAGCAGCCCGGGACTACAAGAGACCCAGTACTTC,CASSPGLQETQYF
TRBJ2-1,-,TRBD2,TRBV4-2,TGTGCCAGCAGCCAAGACCGTAGCGGGGGAGGGTCCTACAATGAGCAGTTCTTC,CASSQDRSGGGSYNEQFF
TRBJ1-2,-,TRBD1,TRBV15,TGTGCCACCAGCAGAGGGGACAGCTATGGCTACACCTTC,CATSRGDSYGYTF
TRBJ1-1,-,-,TRBV7-2,TGTGCCAGCAGCTTAGCCGGGTACACTGAAGCTTTCTTT,CASSLAGYTEAFF
TRBJ1-3,-,-,TRBV5-1,TGCGCCAGCAGCTTGGAGGGAGAATCGAACACCATATATTTT,CASSLEGESNTIYF
TRBJ1-3,-,TRBD1,TRBV4-2,TGTGCCAGCAGCAGGGACAGGGGCCCAGGGTCTGGAAACACCATATATTTT,CASSRDRGPGSGNTIYF
TRBJ1-3,-,-,TRBV28,TGTGCCAGCAGTTTAAAGGGGCCTACCTCTGGAAACACCATATATTTT,CASSLKGPTSGNTIYF
TRBJ1-1,once,TRBD1,TRBV18,TGTGCCAGCTCGCCGCGACAGGGGGGTAAGAACACTGAAGCTTTCTTT,CASSPRQGGKNTEAFF
TRBJ1-2,-,TRBD1,TRBV6-5,TGTGCCAGCAGTTCGGCCGGGACAGGGTTTGGAGGCTACACCTTC,CASSSAGTGFGGYTF
TRBJ2-1,-,TRBD1,TRBV6-5,TGTGCCAGCAGAATCGACAGGGCTTCCTACAATGAGCAGTTCTTC,CASRIDRASYNEQFF
TRBJ2-7,-,TRBD1,TRBV4-3,TGCGCCAGCAGCCAGAACGGACAGGGGATCTACGAGCAGTACTTC,CASSQNGQGIYEQYF
TRBJ2-4,-,-,TRBV6-5,TGTGCCAGCAGTCGAACAGGAGCCAAAAACATTCAGTACTTC,CASSRTGAKNIQYF